This T cell receptor (beta chain) was captured in a study of T cell responses to AZD1222 COVID-19 vaccine. CDR3 length: 14 amino acids. V lost 0 bases and J 3 bases, leaving 7 bases between the germline ends. Germline assignment: CDR1 SGHRS and CDR2 YFSETQ. Note on this clone: The target antigen is unknown.

General study results and limits: The study found vaccine-associated CD4 TCRs spanning spike, dominant at 160-218 and 743-854. Breadth and depth of Spike-specific TCRs rose after two AZD1222 doses. Reports say nearly half of spike-specific TCRs go after unmutated variant regions.

Profiled with immunoSEQ multiplex PCR; TCRdb holds only in-frame clones, not every one. The sample holds more than 150,000 clones, approximately 90% seen once. Sample: peripheral blood, taken 28 days after the second AZD1222 dose. V and J are TRBV5-1 and TRBJ1-5, with unresolved D. The receptor was derived from an adult who received the AZD1222 COVID-19 vaccine. In nucleotides, the CDR3 is TGCGCCAGCAGCTTGGGTACTACCAATCAGCCCCAGCATTTT. As protein: CASSLGTTNQPQHF.